The source of this T cell receptor (beta chain) is a study of shared clonotypes between healthy human individuals. With 4 bases removed from V and 3 bases from J, the gap between germline ends came to 4 bases. The germline V gene encodes CDR1 SGHVS and CDR2 FNYEAQ. CDR3 length: 12 residues. The protocol was immunoSEQ multiplex PCR, while the TCRdb copy is restricted to in-frame clones and leaves out a portion. The sample consists of approximately 2.4 million clones, approximately 96% of them appearing once. Overall study findings and caveats: An anticipated effect of sequencing depth on clonotype sharing among donors was recognized.

This clone was detected only once. The antigen is undetermined. Sequencing was carried out using naive CD4+ T cells sorted from blood. Subset of the sample: CD45RA+ positively selected. This receptor was taken from a man younger than 35 in good health. The chain is built from TRBV7-6 and TRBJ2-1; D is ambiguous. The CDR3 coding sequence is TGTGCCAGCAGCTGGGGCTACAATGAGCAGTTCTTC. It is translated as CASSWGYNEQFF.